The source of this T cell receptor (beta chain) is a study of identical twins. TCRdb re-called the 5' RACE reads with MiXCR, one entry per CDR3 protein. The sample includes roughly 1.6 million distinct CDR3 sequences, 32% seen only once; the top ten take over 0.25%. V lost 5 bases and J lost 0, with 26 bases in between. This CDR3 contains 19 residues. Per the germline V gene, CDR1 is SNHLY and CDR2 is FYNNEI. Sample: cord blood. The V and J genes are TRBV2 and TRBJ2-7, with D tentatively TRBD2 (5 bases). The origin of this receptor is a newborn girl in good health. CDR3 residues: CASSLLGVFRRVYSYEQYF. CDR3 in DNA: TGTGCCAGCAGTCTCCTCGGGGTCTTCCGGCGGGTATACTCCTACGAGCAGTACTTC.